This T cell receptor beta chain was recorded in a study of radiotherapy plus CTLA-4 blockade in lung cancer. Germline CDR1 LNHDA, CDR2 SQIVND (reference sequence). Trimming pared 5 bases from V and 3 bases from J, leaving 16 bases between. The CDR3 has 15 residues. The assay was immunoSEQ multiplex PCR, and TCRdb's table has in-frame clones only and misses some. The repertoire includes some 110,000 clones, 90% of them detected once, and about 7% sits in the top ten. Sequenced material: peripheral blood, taken from a patient treated with radiotherapy plus ipilimumab. The chain has TRBV19 and TRBJ1-2; TRBD1 might be the D (5 bases). This clonotype was obtained from a human donor with non-small cell lung cancer that progressed on radiotherapy plus ipilimumab. CDR3 residues: CASSRAGLSDYGYTF. Written as DNA, the CDR3 is TGTGCCAGTAGTCGGGCGGGACTGTCGGACTATGGCTACACCTTC.